Listed below are T cell receptor beta chains from one sample, sequenced in a study of shared clonotypes between healthy human individuals. Assay: immunoSEQ multiplex PCR; the TCRdb copy retains only in-frame clones and omits some. In the table there are 2 million to 2.5 million clones, about 95% of which are singletons. The sequenced material came from naive CD8+ T cells sorted from blood. The receptors originated from a young man in good health. Both conserved end residues are part of each CDR3. The order of the fields is V gene, D gene, clone size, J gene, CDR3 protein, CDR3 DNA. A D gene is named only where the DNA matches it firmly. Expanded clones get a size class; other rows say once, few or many, or leave the size out.

>TRBV6-5|-|-|TRBJ2-5
CASSPDWLGETQYF
TGTGCCAGCAGCCCTGACTGGCTGGGGGAGACCCAGTACTTC
>TRBV9|-|-|TRBJ1-1
CASSVGGGVNTEAFF
TGTGCCAGCAGCGTAGGTGGCGGGGTGAACACTGAAGCTTTCTTT
>TRBV7-9|TRBD2|-|TRBJ2-5
CASSLAVSFAGAETQYF
TGTGCCAGCAGCTTAGCCGTGTCCTTTGCGGGAGCGGAGACCCAGTACTTC
>TRBV4-1|-|-|TRBJ1-1
CASSQTSQVAEAFF
TGCGCCAGCAGCCAAACATCACAGGTCGCTGAAGCTTTCTTT
>TRBV4-3|-|-|TRBJ2-5
CASSQETGPGGQETQYF
TGCGCCAGCAGCCAAGAGACAGGCCCCGGGGGCCAAGAGACCCAGTACTTC
>TRBV2|-|-|TRBJ2-1
CASSDGYNEQFF
TGTGCCAGCAGTGACGGATACAATGAGCAGTTCTTC
>TRBV9|-|-|TRBJ1-4
CASSVGWGPDEKLFF
TGTGCCAGCAGCGTAGGATGGGGGCCGGATGAAAAACTGTTTTTT
>TRBV5-6|-|-|TRBJ2-7
CASSSPHEQYF
TGTGCCAGCAGCTCCCCCCACGAGCAGTACTTC
>TRBV19|-|-|TRBJ2-2
CASSISWVGSGELFF
TGTGCCAGTAGTATCTCCTGGGTGGGTTCCGGGGAGCTGTTTTTT
>TRBV5-6|TRBD2|-|TRBJ2-5
CASSPGTSGGVETQYF
TGTGCCAGCAGTCCCGGGACTAGCGGGGGGGTGGAGACCCAGTACTTC
>TRBV23-1|-|-|TRBJ1-6
CASSHNIESSYNSPLHF
TGCGCCAGCAGTCATAACATCGAAAGCTCCTATAATTCACCCCTCCACTTT
>TRBV30|-|-|TRBJ2-1
CAWSTGNEQFF
TGTGCCTGGAGTACTGGGAATGAGCAGTTCTTC
>TRBV7-9|TRBD2|-|TRBJ2-7
CASSDADSGSSSYEQYF
TGTGCCAGCAGCGACGCGGATAGCGGGAGCAGCTCCTACGAGCAGTACTTC
>TRBV27|-|-|TRBJ1-1
CASSWYQGATEAFF
TGTGCCAGCAGTTGGTATCAGGGAGCCACTGAAGCTTTCTTT
>TRBV7-9|TRBD1|-|TRBJ2-3
CASSFQGEDTQYF
TGTGCCAGCAGCTTTCAGGGGGAGGATACGCAGTATTTT
>TRBV19|-|once|TRBJ1-1
CASMGVNTEAFF
TGTGCCAGTATGGGGGTTAACACTGAAGCTTTCTTT
>TRBV15|-|-|TRBJ2-3
CATSEYMGTDTQYF
TGTGCCACCAGCGAATACATGGGCACAGATACGCAGTATTTT
>TRBV4-1|-|-|TRBJ1-6
CASSQATVPTNSPLHF
TGCGCCAGCAGCCAAGCTACCGTCCCAACGAATTCACCCCTCCACTTT
>TRBV27|-|-|TRBJ1-1
CASSFTLGMNTEAFF
TGTGCCAGCAGTTTCACCCTGGGGATGAACACTGAAGCTTTCTTT
>TRBV21-1|-|-|TRBJ1-1
CASSKKAVNTEAFF
TGTGCCAGCAGCAAGAAGGCGGTCAACACTGAAGCTTTCTTT
>TRBV28|TRBD1|-|TRBJ1-2
CASSLDRDGYTF
TGTGCCAGCAGTTTAGACAGGGACGGCTACACCTTC
>TRBV4-1|TRBD2|-|TRBJ2-1
CASSQVAGGHEQFF
TGCGCCAGCAGCCAAGTAGCGGGGGGCCATGAGCAGTTCTTC